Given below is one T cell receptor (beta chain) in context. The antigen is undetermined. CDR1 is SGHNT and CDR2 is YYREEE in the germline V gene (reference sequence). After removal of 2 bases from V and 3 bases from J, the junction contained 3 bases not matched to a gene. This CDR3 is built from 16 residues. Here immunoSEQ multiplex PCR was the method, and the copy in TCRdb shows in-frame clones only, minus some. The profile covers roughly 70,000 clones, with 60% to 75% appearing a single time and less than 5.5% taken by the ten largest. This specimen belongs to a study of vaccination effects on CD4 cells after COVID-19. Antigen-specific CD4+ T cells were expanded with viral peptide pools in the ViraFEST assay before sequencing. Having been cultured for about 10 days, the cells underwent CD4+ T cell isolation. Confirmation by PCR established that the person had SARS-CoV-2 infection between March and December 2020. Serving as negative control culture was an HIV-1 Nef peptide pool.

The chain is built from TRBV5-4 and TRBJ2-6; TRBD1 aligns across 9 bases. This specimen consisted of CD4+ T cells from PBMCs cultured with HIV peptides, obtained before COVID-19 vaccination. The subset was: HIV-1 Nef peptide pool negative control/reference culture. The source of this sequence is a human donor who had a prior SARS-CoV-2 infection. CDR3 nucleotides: TGTGCCAGCAGCTTTGGGACAGGGATTGGGGCCAACGTCCTGACTTTC. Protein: CASSFGTGIGANVLTF.